The source of this T cell receptor (beta chain) is a study of Ad26.COV2.S vaccination and SARS-CoV-2 variants. A word on this clone: As yet, its antigen is unknown.

Here immunoSEQ multiplex PCR was the method, and the copy in TCRdb shows in-frame clones only, minus some. The sample includes hundreds of thousands of clones, 85% to 90% seen only once; the top ten take about 5%. This CDR3 is built from 12 residues. Between the trimmed V and J ends, which lost 2 bases and 9 bases, there was a span of 11 bases. Per germline, CDR1 GTSNPN and CDR2 SVGIG (reference sequence). General observations from the study: Vaccine recipients had higher spike-specific TCR breadth than placebo recipients.

Treatment noted: some 20 received Ad26.COV2.S at low or high dose, single or two shots; 5 received placebo; per-sample allocation not given. Sampling happened 63 days after the first vaccine or placebo injection. The V and J genes are TRBV30 and TRBJ2-1, with TRBD2 as a possible D gene (5 bases). This clonotype was obtained from a person between 18 and 65 years old who received the Ad26.COV2.S COVID-19 vaccine or a placebo. The source was peripheral blood, collected in a trial of Ad26.COV2.S vaccine versus placebo. The DNA for the CDR3 is TGTGCCTGGAGTCTCGGGGTTGGTGAGCAGTTCTTC. It translates to CAWSLGVGEQFF.